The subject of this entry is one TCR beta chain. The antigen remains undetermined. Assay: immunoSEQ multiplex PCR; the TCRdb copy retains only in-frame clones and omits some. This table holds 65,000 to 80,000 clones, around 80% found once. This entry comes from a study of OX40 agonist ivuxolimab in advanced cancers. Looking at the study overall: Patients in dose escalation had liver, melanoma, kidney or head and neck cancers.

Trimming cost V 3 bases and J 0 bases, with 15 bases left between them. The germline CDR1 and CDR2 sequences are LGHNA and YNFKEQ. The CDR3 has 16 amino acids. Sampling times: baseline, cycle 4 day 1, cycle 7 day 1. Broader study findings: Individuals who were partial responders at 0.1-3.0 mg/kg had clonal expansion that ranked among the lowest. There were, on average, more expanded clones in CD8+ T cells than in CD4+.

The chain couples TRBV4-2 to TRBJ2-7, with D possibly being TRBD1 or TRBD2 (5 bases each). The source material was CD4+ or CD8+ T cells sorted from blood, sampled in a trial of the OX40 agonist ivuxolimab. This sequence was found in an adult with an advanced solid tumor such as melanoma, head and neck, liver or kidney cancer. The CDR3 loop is CASSQATGADSYEQYF. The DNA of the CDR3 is TGTGCCAGCAGCCAGGCAACCGGGGCCGACTCCTACGAGCAGTACTTC.